Following are 26 T cell receptor beta chains from one sample sequenced in a study of blood T cell repertoires in COVID-19. Assay used: immunoSEQ multiplex PCR; TCRdb lists only in-frame clones, some missing. The sample yields 140,000 to 150,000 clones, 70% to 90% seen once. Sequenced sample: PBMCs or T cells enriched from blood (not recorded which). Every receptor here comes from a man aged 50 or older who had recovered from COVID-19.

The chain combines TRBV14 with TRBJ2-1; possible D gene TRBD2, 6 bases. Per the germline V gene, CDR1 is SGHDN and CDR2 is FVKESK. Trimming removed 0 bases at V and 3 bases at J, with 9 bases between. The CDR3 runs to 15 residues. This CDR3 reads CASSQDRLDYNEQFF. CDR3 nucleotide sequence: TGTGCCAGCAGCCAAGATAGACTAGACTACAATGAGCAGTTCTTC.

This chain links TRBV7-9 with TRBJ1-2; D is uncertain. This CDR3 has 13 amino acids. Germline CDR1 is SEHNR and CDR2 is FQNEAQ (reference sequence). Trimming removed 3 bases at V and 7 bases at J, with 12 bases between. CDR3 region: CASSLREESGYTF. CDR3 DNA sequence: TGTGCCAGCAGCTTGCGGGAGGAGAGTGGCTACACCTTC.

In DNA, the CDR3 is TGTGCCAGTAGTATGACGGCAGGGGGTGCCGAGCAGTACGTC. Translating it yields CASSMTAGGAEQYV. This chain links TRBV19 with TRBJ2-7; TRBD1 aligns across 7 bases. There are 14 residues in the CDR3. The ends lost 3 bases at V and 6 bases at J; junction bases unmatched: 8. CDR1 and CDR2 from the germline V gene are LNHDA and SQIVND (reference sequence).

The chain uses TRBV11-1 and TRBJ2-2; maybe TRBD2 (6 bases). The ends were cut back, 1 base at V and 5 bases at J, with 8 bases in the middle. The CDR3 consists of 14 residues. Germline CDR1 SGHAT, CDR2 FQDESV (reference sequence). The CDR3 sequence is CASSLVAGTGELFF. CDR3 nucleotides: TGTGCCAGCAGCTTAGTGGCGGGGACCGGGGAGCTGTTTTTT. The full variable domain, with the rest looked up from reference TRBV11-1 and TRBJ2-2, is EAEVAQSPRYKITEKSQAVAFWCDPISGHATLYWYRQILGQGPELLVQFQDESVVDDSQLPKDRFSAERLKGVDSTLKIQPAELGDSAMYLCASSLVAGTGELFFGEGSRLTVL.

The chain uses TRBV19 and TRBJ2-7, with 8 bases identical to TRBD1. Unmatched junction bases numbered 5, after V lost 7 bases and J lost 3 bases. This CDR3 is built from 13 residues. Germline V gene sequence: CDR1 LNHDA, CDR2 SQIVND (reference sequence). CDR3 in amino acids: CASKGRGLYEQYF. The CDR3 coding sequence is TGTGCCAGTAAAGGCAGGGGGCTCTACGAGCAGTACTTC.

The CDR3 is CASRDRGRNSPLHF. The CDR3 DNA reads as TGTGCCAGTAGAGACAGGGGGCGAAATTCACCCCTCCACTTT. The J gene is TRBJ1-6, the V gene TRBV19; TRBD1 matches at 10 bases. Germline values: CDR1 LNHDA, CDR2 SQIVND (reference sequence). The J segment lost 7 bases and the V segment lost 6 bases, leaving 3 bases of the junction unmatched. The CDR3 runs 14 residues.

For the CDR3, the DNA is TGTGCCAGCAGTGGACAGGGCTACGAGCAGTACGTC. It specifies CASSGQGYEQYV. The chain combines TRBV6-2 or TRBV6-3 with TRBJ2-7; TRBD1 matches at 8 bases. Germline CDR1 reads MNHEY; CDR2 reads SVGEGT. V lost 5 bases and J lost 3; bases outside the gene matches: 0. The CDR3 totals 12 residues.

This clone was counted a few times. The genes are TRBV5-1 and TRBJ1-4, with TRBD1 identical over 7 bases. V trimming: 4 bases; J trimming: 4 bases; junction bases outside the gene matches: 4. Germline loops: CDR1 SGHRS, CDR2 YFSETQ. The CDR3 contains 14 residues. Here the CDR3 DNA reads TGCGCCAGCAGCCCCAGGGGGTATAATGAAAAACTGTTTTTT. As protein: CASSPRGYNEKLFF. Full variable domain (rest looked up from reference TRBV5-1 and TRBJ1-4): KAGVTQTPRYLIKTRGQQVTLSCSPISGHRSVSWYQQTPGQGLQFLFEYFSETQRNKGNFPGRFSGRQFSNSRSEMNVSTLELGDSALYLCASSPRGYNEKLFFGSGTQLSVL.

This clone was recorded at least ten times. This chain connects TRBV19 to TRBJ1-1; D gene ambiguous. This CDR3 region has 13 residues. In germline, CDR1 is LNHDA, CDR2 SQIVND (reference sequence). V dropped 6 bases and J dropped 2 bases, with 10 bases sitting between them. Written as DNA, the CDR3 is TGTGCCAGTAGCGGGGTTCTAAACACTGAAGCTTTCTTT. It is translated as CASSGVLNTEAFF.

The chain is built from TRBV18 and TRBJ1-5, with TRBD1 as a possible D gene (6 bases). The germline CDR1 and CDR2 sequences are KGHSH and LQKENI. The CDR3 extends over 14 amino acids. The V gene lost 4 bases and the J gene lost 7 bases, with 14 bases spanning the gap. Written as DNA, the CDR3 is TGTGCCAGCTCACTTACGCAGGGGTACCAGCCCCAGCATTTT. Protein sequence: CASSLTQGYQPQHF. Using reference TRBV18 and TRBJ1-5 for the parts outside the CDR3, the full variable domain is NAGVMQNPRHLVRRRGQEARLRCSPMKGHSHVYWYRQLPEEGLKFMVYLQKENIIDESGMPKERFSAEFPKEGPSILRIQQVVRGDSAAYFCASSLTQGYQPQHFGDGTRLSIL.

V usage is TRBV5-4 and J usage is TRBJ2-1; 7 nucleotides agree with TRBD1. The CDR3 is made up of 15 amino acids. CDR1 and CDR2 from the germline V gene are SGHNT and YYREEE (reference sequence). V was pared by 4 bases and J by 7 bases, with 11 bases of the junction left unmatched. CDR3 DNA: TGTGCCAGCAGCATAGAAGACAGGGCAGGGAATGAGCAGTTCTTC. Translated: CASSIEDRAGNEQFF. Filled out from reference TRBV5-4 and TRBJ2-1, the complete variable domain reads ETGVTQSPTHLIKTRGQQVTLRCSSQSGHNTVSWYQQALGQGPQFIFQYYREEENGRGNFPPRFSGLQFPNYSSELNVNALELDDSALYLCASSIEDRAGNEQFFGPGTRLTVL.

The chain combines TRBV5-1 with TRBJ1-4, with D unresolved. The CDR3 contains 15 residues. Germline loops: CDR1 SGHRS, CDR2 YFSETQ. V lost 1 base to trimming and J lost 3 bases, with 10 bases between them. CDR3 nucleotides: TGCGCCAGCAGCTTGCGGAGGGATGCTAATGAAAAACTGTTTTTT. It encodes CASSLRRDANEKLFF.

The rearrangement joins TRBV6-1 to TRBJ2-1; 8 bases match TRBD1. Germline CDR1 is MNHNS and CDR2 is SASEGT. Trimming cost V 6 bases and J 0 bases; bases outside gene matches: 7. The CDR3 length is 16 residues. For the CDR3, the DNA is TGTGCCAGCAGCGAACAGGGGGGAAGCTCCTACAATGAGCAGTTCTTC. Translation gives CASSEQGGSSYNEQFF.

The chain joins TRBV19 to TRBJ1-5, with D maybe TRBD1 (6 bases). The germline V and J ends were trimmed by 7 bases and 2 bases, with 12 bases remaining between them. CDR3 length: 14 amino acids. Looked up from germline, CDR1 is LNHDA and CDR2 is SQIVND (reference sequence). CDR3 sequence (DNA): TGTGCCAGTAAGATAGGGGGAGGCAATCAGCCCCAGCATTTT. This encodes CASKIGGGNQPQHF.

The chain employs TRBV5-1 and TRBJ2-5, with TRBD2 matching over 7 bases. The germline V gene encodes CDR1 SGHRS and CDR2 YFSETQ. V lost 1 base and J lost 5; bases outside the gene matches: 5. CDR3 length: 14 residues. CDR3 loop: CASSLIGEGETQYF. The DNA of the CDR3 is TGCGCCAGCAGCTTGATAGGGGAGGGGGAGACCCAGTACTTC. Combining the CDR3 with reference TRBV5-1 and TRBJ2-5 gives the whole variable domain KAGVTQTPRYLIKTRGQQVTLSCSPISGHRSVSWYQQTPGQGLQFLFEYFSETQRNKGNFPGRFSGRQFSNSRSEMNVSTLELGDSALYLCASSLIGEGETQYFGPGTRLLVL.

V is TRBV28 and J is TRBJ1-6; the match to TRBD1 covers 10 bases. From germline, CDR1 is MDHEN and CDR2 SYDVKM. CDR3 size: 17 residues. V shed 0 bases, J shed 4 bases, and the junction held 3 bases outside the gene matches. For the CDR3, the DNA is TGTGCCAGCAGTTTATGGGGACAGGGGTCATATAATTCACCCCTCCACTTT. This sequence encodes CASSLWGQGSYNSPLHF.

The rearrangement joins TRBV19 to TRBJ1-1; D gene ambiguous. Trimming cost V 4 bases and J 0 bases, with 6 bases left between them. The CDR3 is 13 residues long. Germline V gene sequence: CDR1 LNHDA, CDR2 SQIVND (reference sequence). In DNA form, the CDR3 reads TGTGCCAGTAGTACCAAGCTGAACACTGAAGCTTTCTTT. Translated, it gives CASSTKLNTEAFF.

The chain recombines TRBV24-1 with TRBJ2-3; the match to TRBD2 covers 9 bases. CDR1 and CDR2 from the germline V gene are KGHDR and SFDVKD. This CDR3 contains 16 residues. Trimming took 4 bases from V and 0 from J; bases not matched to a gene: 4. The CDR3: CATSEPGLASTDTQYF. CDR3 bases: TGTGCCACCAGTGAACCGGGACTAGCTAGCACAGATACGCAGTATTTT.

This clone came up a few times. The chain combines TRBV18 with TRBJ2-3; D perhaps matches TRBD1 (5 bases). Germline V gives CDR1 KGHSH, CDR2 LQKENI. CDR3 length: 13 residues. The germline V and J ends were trimmed by 3 bases and 5 bases, with 9 bases remaining between them. The CDR3 spells CASSPLREDTQYF. DNA of the CDR3: TGTGCCAGCTCACCGCTCAGGGAAGATACGCAGTATTTT.

DNA of the CDR3: TGTGCCAGCAGTCTACTTCCGCCGGGGTTCTCATACGAGCAGTACTTC. Amino acid sequence: CASSLLPPGFSYEQYF. This sequence joins TRBV7-6 and TRBJ2-7, with a weak D call TRBD2 (5 bases). The germline V gene has CDR1 SGHVS and CDR2 FNYEAQ. The V end was cut by 6 bases, the J end by 4 bases, with 22 bases between. This CDR3 has 16 residues.

This clone showed up just once. V and J are TRBV18 and TRBJ2-3; 7 bases map to TRBD2. CDR3 size: 15 residues. The ends lost 5 bases at V and 2 bases at J; junction bases unmatched: 7. Germline V gene data show CDR1 as KGHSH and CDR2 as LQKENI. The CDR3 protein is CASSTSSGITDTQYF. CDR3 nucleotide sequence: TGTGCCAGCTCAACCTCTAGCGGAATCACAGATACGCAGTATTTT. Variable domain in full (rest from reference TRBV18 and TRBJ2-3): NAGVMQNPRHLVRRRGQEARLRCSPMKGHSHVYWYRQLPEEGLKFMVYLQKENIIDESGMPKERFSAEFPKEGPSILRIQQVVRGDSAAYFCASSTSSGITDTQYFGPGTRLTVL.

The V and J genes are TRBV16 and TRBJ1-1; the match to TRBD1 covers 8 bases. J lost 5 bases, V lost 4 bases, and 9 bases had no gene match. Germline assignment: CDR1 KGHSY and CDR2 FQNENV. The CDR3 runs to 15 residues. CDR3 sequence (DNA): TGTGCCAGCAGCCTATTACAGGGGGGTCGGACTGAAGCTTTCTTT. Its translation is CASSLLQGGRTEAFF.

The chain recombines TRBV7-3 with TRBJ1-1, with 9 bases that match TRBD1. There are 14 residues in the CDR3. After removal of 2 bases from V and 5 bases from J, the junction contained 3 bases not matched to a gene. Germline V gene lookup returns CDR1 SGHTA and CDR2 FQGTGA. Written as DNA, the CDR3 is TGTGCCAGCAGCTTACCCGGGACAGGGACTGAAGCTTTCTTT. Amino acid sequence: CASSLPGTGTEAFF.

By share, this clone counts as medium-sized. The chain combines TRBV5-4 with TRBJ2-1; D ambiguous. V was trimmed by 2 bases and J by 6 bases, leaving 12 bases between them. This CDR3 comprises 14 residues. CDR1 is SGHNT and CDR2 is YYREEE in the germline V gene (reference sequence). This chain's CDR3 is CASSLYDLSNEQFF. CDR3 DNA: TGTGCCAGCAGCTTATATGATCTCAGCAATGAGCAGTTCTTC. Using reference TRBV5-4 and TRBJ2-1 for the parts outside the CDR3, the full variable domain is ETGVTQSPTHLIKTRGQQVTLRCSSQSGHNTVSWYQQALGQGPQFIFQYYREEENGRGNFPPRFSGLQFPNYSSELNVNALELDDSALYLCASSLYDLSNEQFFGPGTRLTVL.

The J gene is TRBJ1-1, the V gene TRBV18; 7 bases line up with TRBD1. CDR1 and CDR2 from the germline V gene are KGHSH and LQKENI. V was pared by 4 bases and J by 2 bases, with 4 bases of the junction left unmatched. The CDR3 runs to 14 residues. In DNA form, the CDR3 reads TGTGCCAGCTCACAAAGGGACAGTAACACTGAAGCTTTCTTT. This codes for CASSQRDSNTEAFF. Supplemented by reference TRBV18 and TRBJ1-1, the full variable domain reads NAGVMQNPRHLVRRRGQEARLRCSPMKGHSHVYWYRQLPEEGLKFMVYLQKENIIDESGMPKERFSAEFPKEGPSILRIQQVVRGDSAAYFCASSQRDSNTEAFFGQGTRLTVV.

This chain uses TRBV5-4 with TRBJ1-6; no definite D call. Trimming stripped 2 bases from V and 9 bases from J, with 15 bases between. The CDR3 is 15 amino acids. The germline gives CDR1 SGHNT, CDR2 YYREEE (reference sequence). The DNA of the CDR3 is TGTGCCAGCAGCTTCGAGACCCTAGGGAGTTCACCCCTCCACTTT. This codes for CASSFETLGSSPLHF. The variable domain in full, with the rest retrieved from reference TRBV5-4 and TRBJ1-6, is ETGVTQSPTHLIKTRGQQVTLRCSSQSGHNTVSWYQQALGQGPQFIFQYYREEENGRGNFPPRFSGLQFPNYSSELNVNALELDDSALYLCASSFETLGSSPLHFGNGTRLTVT.